This TCR beta chain is from a study of cytomegalovirus exposure and HLA in healthy donors. Across the whole study: The study placed approximately 80% of its 398 genotyped donors in the Caucasian-associated ancestry cluster.

Broader study findings: Most likely, a cluster of highly shared sequence variants arose as a sequencing artifact. Presence/absence analysis assumed near-uniform sequencing depth across donors.

The PCR was carried out with 60 Vbeta primers and 13 Jbeta primers. Sequencing used immunoSEQ multiplex PCR; TCRdb keeps in-frame clones, though not all of them. The top ten hold about 1.4% of the sample, which has 150,000 to 200,000 clones, 65% to 85% seen once. Concerning this clone itself: The antigen is unknown.

The CDR3 spans 14 residues. Germline CDR1 MNHEY, CDR2 SVGAGI. V lost 6 bases to trimming and J lost 5 bases; unmatched junction nucleotides: 8. The clonotype comes from a girl aged 5-17 years in good health and CMV-seropositive. The rearrangement uses TRBV6-5 and TRBJ2-7; 9 bases match TRBD1. Sequencing was done on a sample of PBMCs. The CDR3 sequence is CASSRGQGPNEQYF. DNA of the CDR3: TGTGCCAGCAGCCGGGGACAGGGCCCAAACGAGCAGTACTTC.